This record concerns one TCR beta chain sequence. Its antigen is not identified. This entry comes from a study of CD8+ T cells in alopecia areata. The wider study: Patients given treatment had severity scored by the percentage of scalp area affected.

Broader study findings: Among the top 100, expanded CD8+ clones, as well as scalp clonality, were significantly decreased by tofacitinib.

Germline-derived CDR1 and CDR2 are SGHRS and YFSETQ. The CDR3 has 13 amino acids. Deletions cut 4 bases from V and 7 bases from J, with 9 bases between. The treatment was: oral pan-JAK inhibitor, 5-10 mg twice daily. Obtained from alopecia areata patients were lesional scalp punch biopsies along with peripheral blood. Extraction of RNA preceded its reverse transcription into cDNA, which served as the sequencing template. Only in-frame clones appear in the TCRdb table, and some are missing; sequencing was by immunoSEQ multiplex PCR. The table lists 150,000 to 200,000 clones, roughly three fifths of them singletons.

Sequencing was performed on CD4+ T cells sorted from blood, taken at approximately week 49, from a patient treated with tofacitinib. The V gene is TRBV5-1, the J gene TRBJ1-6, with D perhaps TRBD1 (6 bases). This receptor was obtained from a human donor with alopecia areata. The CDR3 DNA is TGCGCCAGCAGCCCTACAGGGAATTCACCCCTCCACTTT. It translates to CASSPTGNSPLHF. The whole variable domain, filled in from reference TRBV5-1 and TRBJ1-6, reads KAGVTQTPRYLIKTRGQQVTLSCSPISGHRSVSWYQQTPGQGLQFLFEYFSETQRNKGNFPGRFSGRQFSNSRSEMNVSTLELGDSALYLCASSPTGNSPLHFGNGTRLTVT.